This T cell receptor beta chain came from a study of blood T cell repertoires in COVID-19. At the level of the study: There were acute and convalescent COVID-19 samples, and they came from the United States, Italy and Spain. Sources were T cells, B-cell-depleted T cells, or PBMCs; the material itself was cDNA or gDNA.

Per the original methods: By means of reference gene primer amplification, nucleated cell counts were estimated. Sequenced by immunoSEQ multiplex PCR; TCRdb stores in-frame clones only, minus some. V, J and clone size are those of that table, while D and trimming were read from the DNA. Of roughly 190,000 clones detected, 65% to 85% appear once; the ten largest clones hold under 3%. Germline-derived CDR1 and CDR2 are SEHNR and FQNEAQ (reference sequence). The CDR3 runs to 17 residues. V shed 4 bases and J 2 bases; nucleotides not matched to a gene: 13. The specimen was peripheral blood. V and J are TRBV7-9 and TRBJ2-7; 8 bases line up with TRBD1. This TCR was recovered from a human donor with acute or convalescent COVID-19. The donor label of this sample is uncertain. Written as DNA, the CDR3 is TGTGCCAGCAGCTCGGACAGGGCCGGTTGGGGCCCCTACGAGCAGTACTTC. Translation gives CASSSDRAGWGPYEQYF.